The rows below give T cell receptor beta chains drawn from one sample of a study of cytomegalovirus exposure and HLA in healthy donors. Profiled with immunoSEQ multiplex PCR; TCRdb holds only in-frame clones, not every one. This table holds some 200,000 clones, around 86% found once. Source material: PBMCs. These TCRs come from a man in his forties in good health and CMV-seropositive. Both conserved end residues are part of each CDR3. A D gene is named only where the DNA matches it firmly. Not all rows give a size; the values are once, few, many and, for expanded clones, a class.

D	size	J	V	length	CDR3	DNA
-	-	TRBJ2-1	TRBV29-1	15	CSVELAGSSYNEQFF	TGCAGCGTTGAACTTGCGGGGAGCTCCTACAATGAGCAGTTCTTC
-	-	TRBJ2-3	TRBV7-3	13	CASSSRRGDTQYF	TGTGCCAGCAGCTCCCGGAGAGGGGATACGCAGTATTTT
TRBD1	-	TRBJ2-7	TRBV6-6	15	CASSGPGQTSYEQYF	TGTGCCAGCAGTGGCCCGGGACAGACCTCCTACGAGCAGTACTTC
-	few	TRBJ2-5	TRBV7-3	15	CASSLTLDSQETQYF	TGTGCCAGCAGCTTAACTTTGGACTCCCAAGAGACCCAGTACTTC
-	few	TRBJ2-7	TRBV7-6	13	CASSLSGSYEQYF	TGTGCCAGCAGCTTAAGCGGATCCTACGAGCAGTACTTC
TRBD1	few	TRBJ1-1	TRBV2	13	CASSPTTGTGLSF	TGTGCCAGCAGTCCCACTACCGGGACAGGGCTGAGCTTT
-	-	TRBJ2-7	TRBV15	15	CATSTTIAGADEQYF	TGTGCCACCAGCACAACTATAGCTGGCGCCGACGAGCAGTACTTC
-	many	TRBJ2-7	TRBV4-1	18	CASSQERTLAGWGYEQYF	TGCGCCAGCAGCCAAGAAAGAACCTTGGCGGGGTGGGGTTACGAGCAGTACTTC
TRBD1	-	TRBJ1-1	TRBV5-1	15	CASRAFGTGVTEAFF	TGCGCCAGCAGGGCGTTCGGTACAGGGGTAACTGAAGCTTTCTTT
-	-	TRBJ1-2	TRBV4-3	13	CASRPDTNYGYTF	TGCGCCAGCAGGCCAGACACTAACTATGGCTACACCTTC
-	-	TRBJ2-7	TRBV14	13	CASSQVQGSEQYF	TGTGCCAGCAGCCAAGTCCAGGGGAGCGAGCAGTACTTC
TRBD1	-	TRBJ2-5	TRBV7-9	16	CASSPPRQGADETQYF	TGTGCCAGCAGCCCACCCAGGCAGGGGGCTGATGAGACCCAGTACTTC
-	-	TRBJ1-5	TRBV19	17	CASIGRRRGQPLMPQHF	TGTGCCAGTATCGGGCGACGCCGGGGACAACCCTTGATGCCCCAGCATTTT
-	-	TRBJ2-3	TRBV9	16	CASSATEASSTDTQYF	TGTGCCAGCAGCGCAACTGAGGCTTCTAGCACAGATACGCAGTATTTT
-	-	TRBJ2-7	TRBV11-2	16	CASSLGAETRTYEQYF	TGTGCCAGCAGCTTAGGCGCGGAGACTAGGACCTACGAGCAGTACTTC
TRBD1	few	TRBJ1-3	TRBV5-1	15	CASSVTTGAGNTIYF	TGCGCCAGCAGCGTAACGACAGGGGCCGGAAACACCATATATTTT
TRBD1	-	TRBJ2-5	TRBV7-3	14	CASSPLGQDKTQYF	TGTGCCAGCAGCCCCCTGGGACAGGATAAGACCCAGTACTTC
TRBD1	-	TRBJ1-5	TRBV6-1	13	CASTGQGDQPQHF	TGTGCCAGCACCGGACAGGGGGATCAGCCCCAGCATTTT
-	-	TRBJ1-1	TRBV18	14	CASSPPSGNTEAFF	TGTGCCAGCTCACCACCCTCAGGGAACACTGAAGCTTTCTTT
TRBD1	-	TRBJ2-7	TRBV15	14	CATSRGTGSYEQYF	TGTGCCACCAGCAGGGGGACAGGGTCCTACGAGCAGTACTTC
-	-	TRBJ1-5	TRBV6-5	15	CASRPRPVSNQPQHF	TGTGCCAGCAGACCCAGGCCGGTTAGCAATCAGCCCCAGCATTTT
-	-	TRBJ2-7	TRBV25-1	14	CASSVPGAHYEQYF	TGTGCCAGCAGCGTACCGGGAGCTCACTACGAGCAGTACTTC
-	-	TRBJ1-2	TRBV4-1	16	CASSQVRGAANYGYTF	TGCGCCAGCAGCCAAGTTCGGGGGGCAGCTAACTATGGCTACACCTTC
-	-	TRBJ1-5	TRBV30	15	CAWSVRQASNQPQHF	TGTGCCTGGAGTGTACGTCAAGCAAGCAATCAGCCCCAGCATTTT
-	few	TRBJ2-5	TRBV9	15	CASSVSSGAGETQYF	TGTGCCAGCAGCGTATCATCAGGGGCCGGGGAGACCCAGTACTTC
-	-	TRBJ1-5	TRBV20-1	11	CSVDSLGPQHF	TGCAGTGTGGACAGTTTGGGACCCCAGCATTTT
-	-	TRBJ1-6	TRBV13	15	CASSLGGSYNSPLHF	TGTGCCAGCAGCTTGGGGGGCTCCTATAATTCACCCCTCCACTTT
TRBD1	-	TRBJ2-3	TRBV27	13	CASRPGQTDTQYF	TGTGCCAGCAGGCCGGGACAGACAGATACGCAGTATTTT
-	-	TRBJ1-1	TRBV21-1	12	CASSRGCTEAFF	TGTGCCAGCAGCCGAGGGTGCACTGAAGCTTTCTTT
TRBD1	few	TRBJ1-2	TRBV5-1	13	CASRTEGAKGYTF	TGCGCCAGCAGAACCGAGGGGGCAAAGGGCTACACCTTC
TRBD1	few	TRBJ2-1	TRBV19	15	CASSIGQGANNEQFF	TGTGCCAGTAGTATCGGGCAGGGGGCGAACAATGAGCAGTTCTTC
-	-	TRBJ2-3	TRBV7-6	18	CASSLAPPYPSGTDTQYF	TGTGCCAGCAGCTTAGCCCCACCCTACCCTAGCGGCACAGATACGCAGTATTTT
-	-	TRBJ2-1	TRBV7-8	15	CASSAGRGLYNEQFF	TGTGCCAGTTCGGCCGGGCGGGGCCTCTACAATGAGCAGTTCTTC
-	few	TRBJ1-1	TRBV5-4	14	CASSHGNSNTEAFF	TGTGCCAGCAGCCACGGGAACAGTAACACTGAAGCTTTCTTT
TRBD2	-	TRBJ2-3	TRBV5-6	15	CASSSLQTSPDTQYF	TGTGCCAGCAGCTCCCTCCAGACTAGCCCAGATACGCAGTATTTT
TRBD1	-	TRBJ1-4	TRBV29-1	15	CSVGSDGTGREKLFF	TGCAGCGTTGGGTCTGACGGGACAGGGCGCGAAAAACTGTTTTTT
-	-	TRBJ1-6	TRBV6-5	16	CASSYYGGRTNSPLHF	TGTGCCAGCAGTTACTACGGGGGGCGCACAAACTCACCCCTCCACTTT
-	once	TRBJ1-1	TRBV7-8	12	CASSSAGTEAFF	TGTGCCAGCAGCAGCGCCGGCACTGAAGCTTTCTTT
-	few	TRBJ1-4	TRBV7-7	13	CASSDGVEEKLFF	TGTGCTAGCAGCGACGGGGTTGAGGAAAAACTGTTTTTT
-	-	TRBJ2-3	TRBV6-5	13	CASSYEFSDTQYF	TGTGCCAGCAGTTACGAGTTCTCGGATACGCAGTATTTT
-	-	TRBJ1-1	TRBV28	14	CASSFPRLGTEAFF	TGTGCCAGCAGTTTCCCTCGTCTAGGCACTGAAGCTTTCTTT
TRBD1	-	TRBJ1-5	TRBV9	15	CASSVGQGSGQPQHF	TGTGCCAGCAGCGTGGGACAGGGATCGGGTCAGCCCCAGCATTTT
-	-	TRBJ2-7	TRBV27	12	CAIRSPSLEQYF	TGTGCCATCCGGTCCCCCTCCCTCGAGCAGTACTTC
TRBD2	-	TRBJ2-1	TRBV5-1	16	CASSLGLAIGYNEQFF	TGCGCCAGCAGCTTGGGACTAGCCATAGGGTACAATGAGCAGTTCTTC